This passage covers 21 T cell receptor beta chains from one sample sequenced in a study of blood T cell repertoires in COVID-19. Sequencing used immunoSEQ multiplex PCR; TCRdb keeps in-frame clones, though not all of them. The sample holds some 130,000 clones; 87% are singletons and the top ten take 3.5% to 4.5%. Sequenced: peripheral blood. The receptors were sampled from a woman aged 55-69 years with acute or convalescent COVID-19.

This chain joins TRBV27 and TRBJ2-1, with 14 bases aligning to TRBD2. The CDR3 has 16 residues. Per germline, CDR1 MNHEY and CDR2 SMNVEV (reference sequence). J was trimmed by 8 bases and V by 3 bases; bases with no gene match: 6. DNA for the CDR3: TGTGCCAGCAGTTTTCGACTAGCGGGAGGGCCGGATGAGCAGTTCTTC. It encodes CASSFRLAGGPDEQFF.

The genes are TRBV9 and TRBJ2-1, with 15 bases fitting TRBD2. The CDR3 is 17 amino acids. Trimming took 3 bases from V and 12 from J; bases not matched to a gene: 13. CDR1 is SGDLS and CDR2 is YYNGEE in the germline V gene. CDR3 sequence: CASSEWDSGLAGGGQFF. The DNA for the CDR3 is TGTGCCAGCAGCGAATGGGACAGTGGACTAGCGGGAGGGGGGCAGTTCTTC.

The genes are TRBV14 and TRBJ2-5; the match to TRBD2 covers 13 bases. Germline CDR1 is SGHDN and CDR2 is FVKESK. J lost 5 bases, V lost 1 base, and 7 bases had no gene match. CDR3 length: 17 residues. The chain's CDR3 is CASSQGTSGRYDETQYF. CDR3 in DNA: TGTGCCAGCAGCCAAGGGACTAGCGGGAGATACGATGAGACCCAGTACTTC.

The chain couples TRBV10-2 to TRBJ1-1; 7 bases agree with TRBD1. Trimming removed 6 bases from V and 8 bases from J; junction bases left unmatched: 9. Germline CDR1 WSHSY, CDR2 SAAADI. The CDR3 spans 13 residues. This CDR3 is CASRPDRVGEAFF. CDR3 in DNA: TGCGCCAGCAGACCTGACAGGGTCGGGGAAGCTTTCTTT.

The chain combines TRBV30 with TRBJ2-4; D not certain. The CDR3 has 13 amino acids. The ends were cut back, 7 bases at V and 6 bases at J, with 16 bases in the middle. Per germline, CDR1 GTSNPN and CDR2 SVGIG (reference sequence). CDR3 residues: CAYATVTINIQYF. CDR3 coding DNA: TGTGCCTACGCTACAGTGACGATAAACATTCAGTACTTC.

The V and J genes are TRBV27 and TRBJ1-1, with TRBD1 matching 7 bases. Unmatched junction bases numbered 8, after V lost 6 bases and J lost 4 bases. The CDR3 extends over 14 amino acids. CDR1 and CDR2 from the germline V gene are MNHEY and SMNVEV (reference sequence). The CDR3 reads CASRYRGGGTEAFF. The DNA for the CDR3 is TGTGCCAGCAGGTACAGGGGCGGCGGCACTGAAGCTTTCTTT.

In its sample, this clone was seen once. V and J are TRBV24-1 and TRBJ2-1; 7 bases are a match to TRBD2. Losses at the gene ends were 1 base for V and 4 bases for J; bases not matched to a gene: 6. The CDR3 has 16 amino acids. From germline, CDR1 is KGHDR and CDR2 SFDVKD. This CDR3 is CATSDLGRGAYNEQFF. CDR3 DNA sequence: TGTGCCACCAGTGATTTAGGGAGGGGAGCTTACAATGAGCAGTTCTTC.

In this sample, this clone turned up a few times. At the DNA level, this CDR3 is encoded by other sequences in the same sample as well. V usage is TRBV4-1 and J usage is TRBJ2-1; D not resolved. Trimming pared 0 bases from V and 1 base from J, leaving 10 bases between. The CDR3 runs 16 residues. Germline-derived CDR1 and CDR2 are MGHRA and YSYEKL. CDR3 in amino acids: CASSQDPSLSYNEQFF. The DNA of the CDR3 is TGCGCCAGCAGCCAAGATCCGAGCCTATCCTACAATGAGCAGTTCTTC.

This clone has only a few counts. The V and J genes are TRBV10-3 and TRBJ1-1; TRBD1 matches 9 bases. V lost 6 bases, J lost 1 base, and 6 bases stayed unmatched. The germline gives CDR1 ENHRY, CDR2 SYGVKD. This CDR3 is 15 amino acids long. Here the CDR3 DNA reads TGTGCCATCAGCAACCCGGGACAGGGGAACACTGAAGCTTTCTTT. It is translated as CAISNPGQGNTEAFF.

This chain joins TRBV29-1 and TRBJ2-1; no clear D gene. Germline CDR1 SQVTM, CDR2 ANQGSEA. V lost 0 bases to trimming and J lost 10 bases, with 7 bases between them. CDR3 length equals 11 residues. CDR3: CSVEDFPEQFF. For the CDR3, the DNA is TGCAGCGTTGAAGATTTTCCGGAGCAGTTCTTC.

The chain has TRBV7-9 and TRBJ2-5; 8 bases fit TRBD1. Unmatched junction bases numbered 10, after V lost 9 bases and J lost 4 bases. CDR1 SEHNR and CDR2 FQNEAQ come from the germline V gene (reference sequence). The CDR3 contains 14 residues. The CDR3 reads CASRTQGAGETQYF. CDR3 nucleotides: TGTGCCAGTAGAACGCAGGGGGCAGGAGAGACCCAGTACTTC. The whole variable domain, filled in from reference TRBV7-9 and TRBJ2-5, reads DTGVSQNPRHKITKRGQNVTFRCDPISEHNRLYWYRQTLGQGPEFLTYFQNEAQLEKSRLLSDRFSAERPKGSFSTLEIQRTEQGDSAMYLCASRTQGAGETQYFGPGTRLLVL.

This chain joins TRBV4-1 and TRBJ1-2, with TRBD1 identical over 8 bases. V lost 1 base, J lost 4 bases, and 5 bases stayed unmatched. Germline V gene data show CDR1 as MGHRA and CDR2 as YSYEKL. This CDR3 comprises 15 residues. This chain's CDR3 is CASSQGIDRGYGYTF. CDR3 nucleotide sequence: TGCGCCAGCAGCCAAGGGATAGACAGGGGCTATGGCTACACCTTC.

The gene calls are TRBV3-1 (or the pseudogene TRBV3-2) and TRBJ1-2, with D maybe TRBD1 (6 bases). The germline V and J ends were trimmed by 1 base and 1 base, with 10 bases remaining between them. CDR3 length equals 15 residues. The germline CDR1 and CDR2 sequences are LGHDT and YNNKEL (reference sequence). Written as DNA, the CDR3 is TGTGCCAGCAGCCAAGCAGGGGTGGATAACTATGGCTACACCTTC. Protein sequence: CASSQAGVDNYGYTF.

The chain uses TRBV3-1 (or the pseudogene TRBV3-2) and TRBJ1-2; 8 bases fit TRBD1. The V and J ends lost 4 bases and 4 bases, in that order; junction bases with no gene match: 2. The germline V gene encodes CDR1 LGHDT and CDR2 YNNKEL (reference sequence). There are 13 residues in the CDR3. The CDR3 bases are TGTGCCAGCAGCCCAGGACAGGGCTATGGCTACACCTTC. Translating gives CASSPGQGYGYTF.

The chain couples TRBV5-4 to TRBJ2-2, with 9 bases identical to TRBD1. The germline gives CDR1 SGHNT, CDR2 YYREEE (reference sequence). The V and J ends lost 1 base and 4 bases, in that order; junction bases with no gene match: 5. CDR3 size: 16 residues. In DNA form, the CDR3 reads TGTGCCAGCAGCTTGTTCGTGACAGGGGGCACCGGGGAGCTGTTTTTT. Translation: CASSLFVTGGTGELFF.

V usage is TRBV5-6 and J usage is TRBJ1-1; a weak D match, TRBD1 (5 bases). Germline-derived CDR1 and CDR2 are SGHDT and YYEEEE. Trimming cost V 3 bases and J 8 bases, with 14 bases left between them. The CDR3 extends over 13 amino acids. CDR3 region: CASSSRRASEAFF. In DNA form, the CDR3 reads TGTGCCAGCAGCTCACGCAGGGCATCCGAAGCTTTCTTT.

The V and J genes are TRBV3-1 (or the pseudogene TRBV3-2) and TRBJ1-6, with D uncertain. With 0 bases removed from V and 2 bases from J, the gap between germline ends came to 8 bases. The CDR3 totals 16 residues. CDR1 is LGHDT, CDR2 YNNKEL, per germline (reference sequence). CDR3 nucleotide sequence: TGTGCCAGCAGCCAAGATAACATACCCTATAATTCACCCCTCCACTTT. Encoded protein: CASSQDNIPYNSPLHF.

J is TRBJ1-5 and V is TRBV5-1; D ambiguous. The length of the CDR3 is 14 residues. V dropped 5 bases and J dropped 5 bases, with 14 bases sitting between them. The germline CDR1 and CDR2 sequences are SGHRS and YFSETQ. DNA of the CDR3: TGCGCCAGCAGTGAAAGCGGTCTATATCAGCCCCAGCATTTT. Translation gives CASSESGLYQPQHF. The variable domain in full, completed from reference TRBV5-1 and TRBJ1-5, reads KAGVTQTPRYLIKTRGQQVTLSCSPISGHRSVSWYQQTPGQGLQFLFEYFSETQRNKGNFPGRFSGRQFSNSRSEMNVSTLELGDSALYLCASSESGLYQPQHFGDGTRLSIL.

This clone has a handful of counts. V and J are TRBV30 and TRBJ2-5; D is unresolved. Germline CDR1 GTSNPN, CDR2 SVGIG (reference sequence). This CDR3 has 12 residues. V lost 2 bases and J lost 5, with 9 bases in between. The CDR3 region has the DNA TGTGCCTGGAGTCAGTTGGAGGAGACCCAGTACTTC. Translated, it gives CAWSQLEETQYF.

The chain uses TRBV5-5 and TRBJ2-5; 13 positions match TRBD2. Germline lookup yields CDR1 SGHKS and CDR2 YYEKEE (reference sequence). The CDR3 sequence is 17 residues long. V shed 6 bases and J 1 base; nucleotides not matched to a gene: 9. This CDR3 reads CASNLGTSGAIQETQYF. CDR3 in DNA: TGTGCCAGCAACCTCGGGACTAGCGGGGCCATCCAAGAGACCCAGTACTTC.

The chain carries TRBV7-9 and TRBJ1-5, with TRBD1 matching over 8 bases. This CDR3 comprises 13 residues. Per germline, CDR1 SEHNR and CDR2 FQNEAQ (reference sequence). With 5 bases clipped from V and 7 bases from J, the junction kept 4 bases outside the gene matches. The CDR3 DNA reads TGTGCCAGCAGCCCAGGGGGCCTACAGCCCCAGCATTTT. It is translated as CASSPGGLQPQHF.